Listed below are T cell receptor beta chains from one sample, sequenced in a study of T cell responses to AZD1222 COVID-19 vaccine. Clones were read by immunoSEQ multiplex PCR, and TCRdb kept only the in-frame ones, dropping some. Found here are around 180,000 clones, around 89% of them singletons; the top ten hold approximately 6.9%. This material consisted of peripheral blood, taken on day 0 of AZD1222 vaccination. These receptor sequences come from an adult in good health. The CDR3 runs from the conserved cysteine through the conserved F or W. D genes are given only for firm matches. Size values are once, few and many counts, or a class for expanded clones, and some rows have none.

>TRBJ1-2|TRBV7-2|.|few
CASSWVPGIRYTF
TGTGCCAGCAGCTGGGTTCCAGGGATACGCTACACCTTC
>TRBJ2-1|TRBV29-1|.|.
CSVSSRANEQFF
TGCAGCGTTAGCTCTCGGGCCAATGAGCAGTTCTTC
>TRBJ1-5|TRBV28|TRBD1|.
CASSRPRQGYQPQHF
TGTGCCAGCAGTCGCCCCAGACAGGGTTATCAGCCCCAGCATTTT
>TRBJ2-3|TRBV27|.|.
CASCVLATSTDTQYF
TGTGCCAGCTGCGTTCTAGCGACTAGCACAGATACGCAGTATTTT
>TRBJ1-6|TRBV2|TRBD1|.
CASSPGTGDSPLHF
TGTGCCAGCAGCCCCGGGACAGGGGATTCACCCCTCCACTTT
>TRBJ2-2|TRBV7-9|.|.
CASSRDNTGELFF
TGTGCCAGCAGTCGCGACAACACCGGGGAGCTGTTTTTT
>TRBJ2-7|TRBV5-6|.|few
CASSLGGAGRTYEQYF
TGTGCCAGCAGCTTGGGGGGCGCAGGGCGAACCTACGAGCAGTACTTC
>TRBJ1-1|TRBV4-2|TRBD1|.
CASSQVPGTGNTEAFF
TGTGCCAGCAGCCAAGTGCCCGGGACAGGGAACACTGAAGCTTTCTTT
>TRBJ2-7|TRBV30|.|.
CAWSVVIYEQYF
TGTGCCTGGAGTGTTGTAATCTACGAGCAGTACTTC
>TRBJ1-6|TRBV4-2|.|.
CASSQELGARSPLHF
TGTGCCAGCAGCCAAGAACTGGGGGCGCGGTCACCCCTCCACTTT
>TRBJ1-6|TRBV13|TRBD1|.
CASSLGDRNNSPLHF
TGTGCCAGCAGCTTGGGGGACAGGAATAATTCACCCCTCCACTTT
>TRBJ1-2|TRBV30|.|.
CAWSDWGGYGYTF
TGTGCCTGGAGTGATTGGGGGGGCTATGGCTACACCTTC
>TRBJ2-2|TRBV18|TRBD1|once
CASSPRGGMDTGELFF
TGTGCCAGCTCACCAAGAGGGGGCATGGACACCGGGGAGCTGTTTTTT
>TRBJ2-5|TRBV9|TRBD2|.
CASSVGAGGAETQYF
TGTGCCAGCAGCGTAGGAGCGGGGGGGGCAGAGACCCAGTACTTC
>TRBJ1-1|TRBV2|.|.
CASRENKQGSNTEAFF
TGTGCCAGCAGGGAAAACAAACAGGGATCGAACACTGAAGCTTTCTTT